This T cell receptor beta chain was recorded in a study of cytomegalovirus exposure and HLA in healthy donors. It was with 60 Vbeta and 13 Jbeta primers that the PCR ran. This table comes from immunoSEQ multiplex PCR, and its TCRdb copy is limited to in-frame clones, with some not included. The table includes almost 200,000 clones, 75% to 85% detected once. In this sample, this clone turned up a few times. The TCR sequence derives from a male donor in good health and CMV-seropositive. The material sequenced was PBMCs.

CDR3 DNA sequence: TGCGCCAGCAGCCCCGGCGGGACGGCCATAGATACGCAGTATTTT. It yields the protein CASSPGGTAIDTQYF. V usage is TRBV5-1 and J usage is TRBJ2-3; a possible D gene is TRBD2 (6 bases). The germline V gene encodes CDR1 SGHRS and CDR2 YFSETQ. Trimming pared 4 bases from V and 5 bases from J, leaving 17 bases between. This CDR3 contains 15 residues. The full variable domain, rest sourced from reference TRBV5-1 and TRBJ2-3, is KAGVTQTPRYLIKTRGQQVTLSCSPISGHRSVSWYQQTPGQGLQFLFEYFSETQRNKGNFPGRFSGRQFSNSRSEMNVSTLELGDSALYLCASSPGGTAIDTQYFGPGTRLTVL.